Detailed here is one T cell receptor beta chain. What it binds is unknown. This sample was included in a study of T-cell reconstitution after alpha-beta-depleted transplantation in children. Germline V gene sequence: CDR1 DFQATT, CDR2 SNEGSKA (reference sequence). There are 13 residues in the CDR3. With 1 base removed from V and 9 bases from J, the gap between germline ends came to 16 bases. Points from the study as a whole: Surviving recipient cells, namely T cells and thymic progenitors, were the source of high day-60 TCRbeta diversity in some patients. One year post-transplant, T-cell counts and diversity were largely derived from T cells produced anew. Roughly two months post-transplant, alpha-beta T cells reportedly originated from several hundred graft clones that had expanded.

As it was prepared, the TCRbeta library received unique molecular identifiers. TCRdb recomputed calls from the PCR reads with MiXCR, one row per CDR3 protein. The table includes about 980,000 distinct CDR3 sequences, roughly 31% detected once. The sequencing used PBMCs, mostly from graft donor cells, collected 360 days after TCRalphabeta/CD19-depleted stem cell transplant. The genes are TRBV20-1 and TRBJ2-7, with a weak D call TRBD2 (5 bases). The sequence was collected from a boy under two years old who had a stem cell transplant for SCID, so the T cells may come from the graft donor. CDR3 sequence (DNA): TGCAGTGCTAGAGGCCAGAGCGGAGTCGGGCAGTACTTC. Amino acid sequence: CSARGQSGVGQYF.